The rows below give T cell receptor beta chains drawn from one sample of a study of cytomegalovirus exposure and HLA in healthy donors. Clones were sequenced by immunoSEQ multiplex PCR, and TCRdb holds only the in-frame ones, with some missing. The repertoire has about 140,000 clones, approximately 80% of them found once; the top ten carry about 2.2%. Sequencing used PBMCs. The receptors were sampled from a middle-aged man in good health and CMV-seronegative. Each CDR3 is given without its conserved first and last residue. Fields, in order: V gene, CDR3 protein.

V gene: TRBV9
CDR3 protein: ASSVEQGYTDTQY

V gene: TRBV7-3
CDR3 protein: ASSFTHARSNEQF

V gene: TRBV7-3
CDR3 protein: ASSLEGTVNTEAF

V gene: TRBV19
CDR3 protein: ASSPQGMANVLT

V gene: TRBV11-1
CDR3 protein: ASSSPGMTGVEEQF

V gene: TRBV30
CDR3 protein: AWSVRTEGEQF

V gene: TRBV25-1
CDR3 protein: ASSDLSRAPTETQY

V gene: TRBV30
CDR3 protein: AWSALSGTGANTEAF

V gene: TRBV12-5
CDR3 protein: ASGPDSSGNTIY

V gene: TRBV5-1
CDR3 protein: ASRDRGLGNTIY

V gene: TRBV7-2
CDR3 protein: ASSLAGTGGYQPQH

V gene: TRBV6-6
CDR3 protein: ASSKQGHQPQH

V gene: TRBV4-1
CDR3 protein: ASSKGLADNEQF

V gene: TRBV27
CDR3 protein: ASRGGGIEAF

V gene: TRBV29-1
CDR3 protein: SVPRDSGANVLT

V gene: TRBV5-1
CDR3 protein: ASSLFGTGGEKLF

V gene: TRBV7-9
CDR3 protein: ASTIQGQGASGYT

V gene: TRBV11-1
CDR3 protein: ASSTGQGAQETQY

V gene: TRBV4-1
CDR3 protein: ASSPRTAPSTDTQY

V gene: TRBV27
CDR3 protein: ASSQDRFNQPQH

V gene: TRBV11-3
CDR3 protein: ASSFRLAGGKEQF

V gene: TRBV6-5
CDR3 protein: ASSYSGTDYGYT

V gene: TRBV5-8
CDR3 protein: ASSLLTGINEKLF

V gene: TRBV5-5
CDR3 protein: ASSFATNSNQPQH

V gene: TRBV6-1
CDR3 protein: ASSAGDRRNNYGYT

V gene: TRBV5-4
CDR3 protein: ASRGARGLNTEAF

V gene: TRBV6-1
CDR3 protein: ASRGLAGVGEQF

V gene: TRBV9
CDR3 protein: ATRQGDSSSVYT

V gene: TRBV4-1
CDR3 protein: ASSPSGERYEQY